This T cell receptor (beta chain) originates from a study of shared clonotypes between healthy human individuals. The study drew all its donors from Caucasian adults living in Nashville, Tennessee. The study's findings and limits: Limited genetic and exposure-history diversity came from having few donors. Only blood underwent sampling, and tissue repertoires likely differ. Clonotypes shared by all four sorted-subset donors had higher generation probabilities than non-shared clonotypes.

CDR1 and CDR2 from the germline V gene are SGHTA and FQGNSA. The length of the CDR3 is 17 residues. The junction had 14 bases not matched to a gene; V was cut back by 1 base and J by 9 bases. This table comes from immunoSEQ multiplex PCR, and its TCRdb copy is limited to in-frame clones, with some not included. The sample holds around 2.3 million clones, under 97% seen once. In the case of this clone: Its antigen is unknown.

The sequence was obtained from a man aged 18 to 30 in good health. The sequencing input was naive CD4+ T cells sorted from blood. Subset noted: CD45RA+ positively selected. The gene calls are TRBV7-2 and TRBJ2-1; 8 positions agree with TRBD2. CDR3 sequence reads: CASSLVGRGGPRGEQFF. CDR3 in DNA: TGTGCCAGCAGCTTAGTGGGGCGCGGGGGGCCGCGGGGTGAGCAGTTCTTC.